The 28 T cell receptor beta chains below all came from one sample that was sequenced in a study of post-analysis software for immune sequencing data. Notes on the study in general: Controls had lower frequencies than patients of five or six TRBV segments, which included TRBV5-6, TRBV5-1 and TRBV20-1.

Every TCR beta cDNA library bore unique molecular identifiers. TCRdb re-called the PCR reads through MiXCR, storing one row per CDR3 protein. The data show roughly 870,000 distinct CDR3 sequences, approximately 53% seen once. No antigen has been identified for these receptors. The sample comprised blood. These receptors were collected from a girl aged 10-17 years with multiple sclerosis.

The CDR3 DNA is TGCAGTGCTAGAGTTCAGGGAGACCCGTACAATGAGCAGTTCTTC. Translation: CSARVQGDPYNEQFF. The chain links TRBV20-1 to TRBJ2-1; either TRBD1 or TRBD2 may supply D (5 bases each). V lost 1 base and J 4 bases, leaving 14 bases between the germline ends. Germline CDR1 is DFQATT and CDR2 is SNEGSKA (reference sequence). The CDR3 covers 15 residues.

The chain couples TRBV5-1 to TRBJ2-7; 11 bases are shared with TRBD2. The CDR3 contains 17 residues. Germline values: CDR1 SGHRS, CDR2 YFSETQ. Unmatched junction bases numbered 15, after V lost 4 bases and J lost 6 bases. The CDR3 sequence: CASSPARTSGRLGEQYF. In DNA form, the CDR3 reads TGCGCCAGCAGCCCAGCCCGCACTAGCGGGAGATTGGGCGAGCAGTACTTC.

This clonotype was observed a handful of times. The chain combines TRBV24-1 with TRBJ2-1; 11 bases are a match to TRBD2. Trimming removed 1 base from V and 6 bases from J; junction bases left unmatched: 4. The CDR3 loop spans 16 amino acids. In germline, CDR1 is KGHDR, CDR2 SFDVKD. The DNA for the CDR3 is TGTGCCACCAGTGATTTTACTAGCGGGAGTCGCAATGAGCAGTTCTTC. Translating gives CATSDFTSGSRNEQFF.

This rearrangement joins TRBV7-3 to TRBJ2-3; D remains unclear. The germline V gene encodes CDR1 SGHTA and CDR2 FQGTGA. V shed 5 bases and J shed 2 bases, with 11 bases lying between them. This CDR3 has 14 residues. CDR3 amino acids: CASSRKVDTDTQYF. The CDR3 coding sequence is TGTGCCAGCAGCCGAAAAGTTGACACAGATACGCAGTATTTT.

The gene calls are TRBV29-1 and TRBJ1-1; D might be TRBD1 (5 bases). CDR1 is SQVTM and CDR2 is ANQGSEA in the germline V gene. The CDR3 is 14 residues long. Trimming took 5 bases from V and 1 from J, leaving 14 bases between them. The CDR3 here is CSVSGRLTNTEAFF. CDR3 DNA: TGCAGCGTTTCGGGACGGCTAACGAACACTGAAGCTTTCTTT.

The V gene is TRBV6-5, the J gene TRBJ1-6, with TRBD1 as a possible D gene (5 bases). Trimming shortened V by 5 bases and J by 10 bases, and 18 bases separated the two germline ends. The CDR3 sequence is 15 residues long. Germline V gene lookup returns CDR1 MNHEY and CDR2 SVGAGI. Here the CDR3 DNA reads TGTGCCAGCAGTGCCGGGACCCTAATATTCTCACCCCTCCACTTT. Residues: CASSAGTLIFSPLHF.

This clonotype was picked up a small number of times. CDR3 nucleotide sequence: TGTGCCAGCAGCTTAACTTCTGACTTCAGCTACGAGCAGTACTTC. It specifies CASSLTSDFSYEQYF. This chain connects TRBV7-2 to TRBJ2-7; D gene unclear. The V gene's germline CDR1 is SGHTA and CDR2 FQGNSA. This CDR3 has 15 amino acids. V lost 2 bases, J lost 3 bases, and 14 bases lay in between.

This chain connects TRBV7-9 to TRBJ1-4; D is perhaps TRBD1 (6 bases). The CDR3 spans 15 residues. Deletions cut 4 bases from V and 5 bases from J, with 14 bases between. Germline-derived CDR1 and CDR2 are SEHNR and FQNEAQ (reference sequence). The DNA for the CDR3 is TGTGCCAGCAGCTCCCGGGACATTCGAAATGAAAAACTGTTTTTT. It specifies CASSSRDIRNEKLFF.

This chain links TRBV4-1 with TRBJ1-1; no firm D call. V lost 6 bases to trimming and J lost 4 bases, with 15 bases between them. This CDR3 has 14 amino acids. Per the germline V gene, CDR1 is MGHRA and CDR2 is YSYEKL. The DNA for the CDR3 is TGCGCCAGCAGACTAATTTTGGGCCCCACTGAAGCTTTCTTT. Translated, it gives CASRLILGPTEAFF.

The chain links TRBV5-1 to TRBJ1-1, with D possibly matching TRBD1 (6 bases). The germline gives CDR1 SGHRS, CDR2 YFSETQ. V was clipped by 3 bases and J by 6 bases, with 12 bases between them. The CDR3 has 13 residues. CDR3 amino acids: CASSSAGEPEAFF. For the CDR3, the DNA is TGCGCCAGCAGCTCCGCAGGGGAGCCTGAAGCTTTCTTT. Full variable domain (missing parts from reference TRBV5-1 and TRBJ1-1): KAGVTQTPRYLIKTRGQQVTLSCSPISGHRSVSWYQQTPGQGLQFLFEYFSETQRNKGNFPGRFSGRQFSNSRSEMNVSTLELGDSALYLCASSSAGEPEAFFGQGTRLTVV.

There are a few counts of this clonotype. For the CDR3, the DNA is TGTGCCAGCAGCTTAGTGGAGGGACAAATCGACGAGCAGTACTTC. Protein product: CASSLVEGQIDEQYF. The chain joins TRBV7-8 to TRBJ2-5; TRBD1 or TRBD2 may be the D gene (6 bases each). Gene TRBJ2-7 matches the end of the DNA better, so the J call may be wrong. CDR1 is SGHVS and CDR2 is FQNEAQ in the germline V gene. The CDR3 has 15 amino acids.

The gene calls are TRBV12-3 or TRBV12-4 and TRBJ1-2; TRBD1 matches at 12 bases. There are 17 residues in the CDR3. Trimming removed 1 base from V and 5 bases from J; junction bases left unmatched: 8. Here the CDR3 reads CASSLEGTGGLNYGYTF. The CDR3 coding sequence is TGTGCCAGCAGTTTAGAGGGGACAGGGGGCCTTAATTATGGCTACACCTTC.

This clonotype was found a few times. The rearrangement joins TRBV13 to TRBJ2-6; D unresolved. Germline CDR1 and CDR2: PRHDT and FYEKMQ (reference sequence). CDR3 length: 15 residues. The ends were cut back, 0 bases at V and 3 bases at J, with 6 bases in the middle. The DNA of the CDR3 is TGTGCCAGCAGCTTAGGATTTCATGGGGCCAACGTCCTGACTTTC. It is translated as CASSLGFHGANVLTF. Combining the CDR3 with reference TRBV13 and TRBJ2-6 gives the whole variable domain AAGVIQSPRHLIKEKRETATLKCYPIPRHDTVYWYQQGPGQDPQFLISFYEKMQSDKGSIPDRFSAQQFSDYHSELNMSSLELGDSALYFCASSLGFHGANVLTFGAGSRLTVL.

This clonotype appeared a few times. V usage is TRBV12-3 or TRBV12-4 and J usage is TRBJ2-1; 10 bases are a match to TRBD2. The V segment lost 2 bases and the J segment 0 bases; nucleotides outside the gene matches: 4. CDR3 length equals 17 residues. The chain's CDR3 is CASSLTSGTISYNEQFF. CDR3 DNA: TGTGCCAGCAGTTTAACTAGCGGGACGATCTCCTACAATGAGCAGTTCTTC.

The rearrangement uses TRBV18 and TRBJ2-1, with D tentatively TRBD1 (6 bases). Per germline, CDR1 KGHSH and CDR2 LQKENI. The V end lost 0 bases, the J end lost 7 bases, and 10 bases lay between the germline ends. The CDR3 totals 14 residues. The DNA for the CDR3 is TGTGCCAGCTCACCACCGTACAGGGATAATGAGCAGTTCTTC. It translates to CASSPPYRDNEQFF.

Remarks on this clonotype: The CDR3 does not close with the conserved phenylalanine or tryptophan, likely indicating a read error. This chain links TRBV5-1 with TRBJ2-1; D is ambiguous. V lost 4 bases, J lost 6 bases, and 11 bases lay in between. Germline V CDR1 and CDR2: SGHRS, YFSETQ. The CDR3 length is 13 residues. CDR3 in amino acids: CASSLTSPNEQFS. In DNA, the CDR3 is TGCGCCAGCAGCCTTACGTCTCCCAATGAGCAGTTCTCC.

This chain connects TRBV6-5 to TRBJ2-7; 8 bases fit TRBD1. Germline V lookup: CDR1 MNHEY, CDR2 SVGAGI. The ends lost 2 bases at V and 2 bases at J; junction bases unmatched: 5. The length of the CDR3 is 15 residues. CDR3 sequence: CASSYGTGETYEQYF. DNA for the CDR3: TGTGCCAGCAGTTACGGGACAGGCGAGACCTACGAGCAGTACTTC.

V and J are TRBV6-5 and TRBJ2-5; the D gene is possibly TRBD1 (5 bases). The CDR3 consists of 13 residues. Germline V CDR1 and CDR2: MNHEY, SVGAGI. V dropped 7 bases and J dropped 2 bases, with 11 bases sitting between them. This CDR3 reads CASTQGVQETQYF. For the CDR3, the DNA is TGTGCCAGCACCCAAGGGGTTCAAGAGACCCAGTACTTC.

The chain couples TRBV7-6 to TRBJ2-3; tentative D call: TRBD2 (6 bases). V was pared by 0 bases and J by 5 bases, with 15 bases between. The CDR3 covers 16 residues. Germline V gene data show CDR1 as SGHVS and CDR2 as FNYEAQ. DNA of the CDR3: TGTGCCAGCAGCTTAGCCTGGCGGGGACGCATAGATACGCAGTATTTT. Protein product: CASSLAWRGRIDTQYF.

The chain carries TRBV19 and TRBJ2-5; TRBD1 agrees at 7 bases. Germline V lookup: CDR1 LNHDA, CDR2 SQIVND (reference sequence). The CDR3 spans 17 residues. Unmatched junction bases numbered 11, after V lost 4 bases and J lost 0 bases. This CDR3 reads CASSKSPPQGYQETQYF. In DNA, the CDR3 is TGTGCCAGTAGTAAGTCACCTCCACAGGGGTACCAAGAGACCCAGTACTTC.

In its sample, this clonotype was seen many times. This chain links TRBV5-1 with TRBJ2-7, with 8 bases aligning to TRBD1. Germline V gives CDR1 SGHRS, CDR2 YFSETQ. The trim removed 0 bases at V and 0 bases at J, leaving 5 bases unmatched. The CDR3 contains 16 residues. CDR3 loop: CASSLARQGNSYEQYF. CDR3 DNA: TGCGCCAGCAGCTTGGCCAGACAGGGGAACTCCTACGAGCAGTACTTC.

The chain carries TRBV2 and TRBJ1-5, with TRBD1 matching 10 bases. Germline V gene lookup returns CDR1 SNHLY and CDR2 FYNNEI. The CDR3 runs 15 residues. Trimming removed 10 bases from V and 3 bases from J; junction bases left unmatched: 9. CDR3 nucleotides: TGTGCCAACAGCGCCGACAGGGGGCCCAATCAGCCCCAGCATTTT. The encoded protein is CANSADRGPNQPQHF.

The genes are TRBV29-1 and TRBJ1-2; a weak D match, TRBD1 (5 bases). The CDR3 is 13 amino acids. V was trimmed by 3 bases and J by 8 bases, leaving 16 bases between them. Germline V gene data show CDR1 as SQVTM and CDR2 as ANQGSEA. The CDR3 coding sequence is TGCAGCGTTGATCCCGACGGGGCACGAGGCTACACCTTC. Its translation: CSVDPDGARGYTF.

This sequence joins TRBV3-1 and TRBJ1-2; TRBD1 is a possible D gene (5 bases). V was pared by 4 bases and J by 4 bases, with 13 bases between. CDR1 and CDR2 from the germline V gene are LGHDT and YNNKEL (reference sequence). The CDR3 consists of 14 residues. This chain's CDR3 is CASSRGAAIYGYTF. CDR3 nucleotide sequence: TGTGCCAGCAGCCGAGGGGCAGCGATCTATGGCTACACCTTC.

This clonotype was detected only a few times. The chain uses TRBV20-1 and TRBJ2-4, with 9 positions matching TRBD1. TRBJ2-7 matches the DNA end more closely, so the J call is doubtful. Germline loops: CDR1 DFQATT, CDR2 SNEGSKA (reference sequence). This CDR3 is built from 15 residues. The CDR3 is CSARDPGTGFGEQYF. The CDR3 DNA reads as TGCAGTGCTAGAGATCCTGGGACAGGGTTTGGCGAGCAGTACTTC.

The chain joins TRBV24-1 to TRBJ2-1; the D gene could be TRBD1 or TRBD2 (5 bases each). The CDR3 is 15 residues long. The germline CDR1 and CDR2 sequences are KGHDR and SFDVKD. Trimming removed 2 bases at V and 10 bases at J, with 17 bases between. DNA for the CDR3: TGTGCCACCAGTGATTCCGGGAATTGGGGCCGCGAGCAGTTCTTC. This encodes CATSDSGNWGREQFF.

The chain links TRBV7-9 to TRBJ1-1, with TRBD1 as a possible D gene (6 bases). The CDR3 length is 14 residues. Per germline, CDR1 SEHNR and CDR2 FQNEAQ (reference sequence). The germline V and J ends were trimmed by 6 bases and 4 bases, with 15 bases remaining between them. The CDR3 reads CASSSSTGPTEAFF. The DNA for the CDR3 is TGTGCCAGCAGTTCCTCGACAGGTCCCACTGAAGCTTTCTTT.

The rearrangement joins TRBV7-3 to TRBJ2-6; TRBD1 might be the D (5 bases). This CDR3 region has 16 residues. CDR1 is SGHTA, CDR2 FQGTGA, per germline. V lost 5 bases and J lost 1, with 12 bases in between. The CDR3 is CASSPRVLSGANVLTF. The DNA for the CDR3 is TGTGCCAGCAGCCCCAGGGTATTGTCTGGGGCCAACGTCCTGACTTTC.